The sequence of this T cell receptor beta chain was determined in a study of blood T cell repertoires in COVID-19. In the study overall: There were acute and convalescent COVID-19 samples, and they came from the United States, Italy and Spain. From T cells, B-cell-depleted T cells, or PBMCs came the material, which was cDNA or gDNA.

Here immunoSEQ multiplex PCR was the method, and the copy in TCRdb shows in-frame clones only, minus some. The repertoire holds around 250,000 clones, with under 90% as singletons. The V and J ends lost 5 bases and 6 bases respectively, with 13 bases between them. CDR3 length: 14 amino acids. The germline CDR1 and CDR2 sequences are SGHTA and FQGNSA. The sequenced sample consisted of peripheral blood. This sequence originates from a human donor in a cohort sampled during active COVID-19. This rearrangement joins TRBV7-2 to TRBJ2-2; D gene ambiguous. In nucleotides, the CDR3 is TGTGCCAGCAGCCGGTCCCAAATGGCCGGGGAGCTGTTTTTT. It encodes CASSRSQMAGELFF.